The sequence of this T cell receptor beta chain was determined in a study of T cell responses to AZD1222 COVID-19 vaccine. In the study overall: Pooled samples include second doses given at about 4 or 12 weeks.

V was clipped by 2 bases and J by 0 bases, with 2 bases between them. The CDR3 totals 13 residues. The study's findings and limits: Dominant at 160-218 and 743-854, vaccine-associated CD4 TCRs also spanned spike. Donor demographics were predominantly white British with a female majority; clonal diversity may be underestimated.

The repertoire was sequenced with immunoSEQ multiplex PCR; TCRdb's copy has only in-frame clones and lacks some. The table lists about 180,000 clones, around nine tenths of them singletons. Concerning this clone itself: Its antigen is not known.

The TCR was taken from an adult in good health. Sequenced here: peripheral blood, sampled on day 0 of AZD1222 vaccination. The genes are TRBV12-3 or TRBV12-4 and TRBJ1-5; D ambiguous. The CDR3 DNA reads TGTGCCAGCAGTTTAAATAGCAATCAGCCCCAGCATTTT. As protein: CASSLNSNQPQHF.